The clone carrying this T cell receptor (beta chain) was counted ten times or more. Its antigen is still unknown. The data were taken from a study of T cells in Graves' hyperthyroidism and ophthalmopathy. There are 14 residues in the CDR3. The V and J ends lost 5 bases and 4 bases respectively, with 17 bases between them. From germline, CDR1 is DFQATT and CDR2 SNEGSKA (reference sequence). A NOSPECS grade of at least 4, a Clinical Activity Score of at least 3 and duration under 3 months were recorded in ophthalmopathy patients. Diagnosis relied on clinical symptoms, serum thyroxine and TRAb, thyroid ultrasound and orbital computed tomography. The PBMCs were sourced from fresh peripheral blood (10 ml). Overall study results and limits: Most expanded thyroid clonotypes above 0.001 also appeared in blood.

Authors of the study amplified TCR beta CDR3 regions from RNA transcripts. During a first-round RT-PCR of the TCR CDR3, the HTBI primer set was used. One entry per CDR3 protein, called by TCRdb with MiXCR from the multiplex PCR reads. The profile covers about 640,000 distinct CDR3 sequences, with 20% to 25% appearing a single time and around a third taken by the ten largest. This rearrangement joins TRBV20-1 to TRBJ1-1; a possible D gene is TRBD1 (5 bases). The sample taken for sequencing was blood. The receptor was isolated from a man aged 30 to 45 with Graves' ophthalmopathy. Here the CDR3 DNA reads TGCAGTGCTCCGAGGCCAGGGATGACCACTGAAGCTTTCTTT. It codes for CSAPRPGMTTEAFF.